The 14 T cell receptor beta chains reported below all come from one sample, sequenced in a study of T cell repertoires in cytomegalovirus infection. TCRdb fed the reads into MiXCR, producing one record per CDR3 protein. The sample holds around 450,000 distinct CDR3 sequences; approximately 30% are singletons and the top ten take roughly an eighth. Material: PBMCs. These receptors were taken from a human donor in good health (CMV status not recorded). Some clones in this sample may be carry-over from other donors' samples.

This clonotype was recorded many times. V gene TRBV7-8 combines with J gene TRBJ2-3; D not certain. Germline V gene sequence: CDR1 SGHVS, CDR2 FQNEAQ. The CDR3 extends over 14 amino acids. Trimming cost V 1 base and J 0 bases, with 5 bases left between them. CDR3 region: CASSLGDSTDTQYF. As DNA, the CDR3 is TGTGCCAGCAGCTTAGGTGACAGCACAGATACGCAGTATTTT.

The V gene is TRBV20-1, the J gene TRBJ1-1, with D unclear. V gave up 2 bases and J gave up 0 bases, with 7 bases separating them. Germline V gene lookup returns CDR1 DFQATT and CDR2 SNEGSKA (reference sequence). This CDR3 is built from 13 residues. The CDR3 DNA follows: TGCAGTGCTAGAACAGACATGAACACTGAAGCTTTCTTT. It specifies CSARTDMNTEAFF.

This sequence joins TRBV4-1 and TRBJ2-1; 8 bases map to TRBD2. The trim removed 1 base at V and 4 bases at J, leaving 6 bases unmatched. The CDR3 is made up of 16 amino acids. Germline loops: CDR1 MGHRA, CDR2 YSYEKL. The CDR3 nucleotides read TGCGCCAGCAGCCAAGTGGTAGCGGGGACTTACAATGAGCAGTTCTTC. Amino acid sequence: CASSQVVAGTYNEQFF.

This clonotype was detected once. The V call is TRBV5-4, the J call TRBJ2-1, with 8 bases aligning to TRBD2. The CDR3 is made up of 17 amino acids. The J segment lost 0 bases and the V segment lost 0 bases, leaving 5 bases of the junction unmatched. CDR1 is SGHNT, CDR2 YYREEE, per germline (reference sequence). CDR3 in DNA: TGTGCCAGCAGCTTGGAAGGCGGGGGGAGCTCCTACAATGAGCAGTTCTTC. Its protein is CASSLEGGGSSYNEQFF.

The chain joins TRBV27 to TRBJ2-2, with D tentatively TRBD1 or TRBD2 (6 bases each). V was clipped by 9 bases and J by 0 bases, with 20 bases between them. This CDR3 spans 17 amino acids. Germline lookup yields CDR1 MNHEY and CDR2 SMNVEV (reference sequence). The CDR3 spells CARSPSTGASNTGELFF. The CDR3 DNA is TGTGCCAGAAGTCCCTCCACGGGGGCCTCGAACACCGGGGAGCTGTTTTTT.

The CDR3 DNA follows: TGTGCCAGCAGTTATGGACAGGGGTCGGCGGGCGGCTACACCTTC. Protein product: CASSYGQGSAGGYTF. The chain couples TRBV6-1 to TRBJ1-2; 9 nucleotides line up with TRBD1. CDR3 size: 15 residues. V dropped 5 bases and J dropped 8; count of bases not matched to a gene: 12. CDR1 is MNHNS and CDR2 is SASEGT in the germline V gene.

V usage is TRBV25-1 and J usage is TRBJ1-2, with 11 bases aligning to TRBD1. The germline V gene encodes CDR1 MGHDK and CDR2 SYGVNS. J gave up 2 bases and V 1 base, and 3 bases lay outside the gene matches. The CDR3 consists of 16 residues. CDR3 protein: CASSELGTGGNYGYTF. In DNA form, the CDR3 reads TGTGCCAGCAGTGAATTAGGGACAGGGGGAAACTATGGCTACACCTTC.

This clonotype was counted many times. The gene calls are TRBV7-9 and TRBJ1-3; D is uncertain. Trimming stripped 2 bases from V and 2 bases from J, with 13 bases between. Germline CDR1 is SEHNR and CDR2 is FQNEAQ (reference sequence). This CDR3 region has 16 residues. The CDR3 reads CASSLSGSTAGNTIYF. The CDR3 DNA follows: TGTGCCAGCAGCTTATCCGGGAGCACAGCTGGAAACACCATATATTTT.

This clonotype was observed a few times. V gene TRBV2 combines with J gene TRBJ2-3; 9 bases align to TRBD2. Germline CDR1 SNHLY, CDR2 FYNNEI. J lost 1 base, V lost 6 bases, and 14 bases had no gene match. The CDR3 has 18 residues. CDR3 loop: CASRPHPGASGGTDTQYF. The CDR3 DNA sequence: TGTGCCAGCAGACCCCACCCGGGGGCTAGCGGGGGCACAGATACGCAGTATTTT.

This clonotype has a handful of counts. CDR3 DNA sequence: TGTGCCAGCAGTGTCGGGGGGAGAACGTCCTACGAGCAGTACTTC. Translating gives CASSVGGRTSYEQYF. The gene calls are TRBV6-1 and TRBJ2-7, with 7 bases that match TRBD2. The CDR3 contains 15 residues. Germline CDR1 and CDR2: MNHNS and SASEGT. Germline trimming cut 4 bases from V and 1 base from J; bases unmatched to any gene: 7.

This CDR3 reads CASSLSSEQFF. The CDR3 DNA is TGTGCCAGCAGTCTTAGTAGTGAGCAGTTCTTC. The chain uses TRBV12-3 or TRBV12-4 and TRBJ2-1; unclear D gene. V was pared by 5 bases and J by 9 bases, with 8 bases between. The CDR3 runs to 11 residues.

A note on this clonotype: One end of the junction fails to match germline, which may point to a read error. This chain connects TRBV29-1 to TRBJ1-1, with D unclear. The CDR3 extends over 11 amino acids. From germline, CDR1 is SQVTM and CDR2 ANQGSEA. In DNA, the CDR3 is TGTGCGGGAGTACTAAAGACTGAAGCTTTCTTT. Translating gives CAGVLKTEAFF.

This clonotype occurred a few times. This chain links TRBV6-2 or TRBV6-3 with TRBJ2-7, with D tentatively TRBD1 (5 bases). The V gene's germline CDR1 is MNHEY and CDR2 SVGEGT. The CDR3 is 13 residues long. Trimming stripped 2 bases from V and 5 bases from J, with 10 bases between. CDR3 region: CASSYAGKHEQYF. CDR3 in DNA: TGTGCCAGCAGTTACGCAGGGAAGCACGAGCAGTACTTC.

This chain links TRBV5-1 with TRBJ2-2; 8 bases match TRBD1. The CDR3 covers 14 residues. J gave up 0 bases and V 7 bases, and 2 bases lay outside the gene matches. Germline-derived CDR1 and CDR2 are SGHRS and YFSETQ. The CDR3 sequence: CASRRGPNTGELFF. In DNA, the CDR3 is TGCGCCAGCCGCAGGGGGCCGAACACCGGGGAGCTGTTTTTT.